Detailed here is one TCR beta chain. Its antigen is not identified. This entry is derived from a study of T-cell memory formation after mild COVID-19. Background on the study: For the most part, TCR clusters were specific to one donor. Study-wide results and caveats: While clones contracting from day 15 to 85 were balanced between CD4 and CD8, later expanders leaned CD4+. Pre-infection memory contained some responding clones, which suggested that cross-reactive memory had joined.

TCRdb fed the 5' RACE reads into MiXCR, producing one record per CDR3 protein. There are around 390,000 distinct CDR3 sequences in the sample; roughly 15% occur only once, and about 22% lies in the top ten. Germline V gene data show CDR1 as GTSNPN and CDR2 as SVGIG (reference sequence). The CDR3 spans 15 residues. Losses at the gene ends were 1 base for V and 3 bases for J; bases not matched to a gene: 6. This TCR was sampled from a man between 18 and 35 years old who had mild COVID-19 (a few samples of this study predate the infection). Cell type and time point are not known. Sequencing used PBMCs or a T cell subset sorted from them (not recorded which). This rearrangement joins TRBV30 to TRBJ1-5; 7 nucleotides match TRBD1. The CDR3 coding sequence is TGTGCCTGGAGTGGGACAGGCTCTATCAATCAGCCCCAGCATTTT. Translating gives CAWSGTGSINQPQHF.